This T cell receptor (beta chain) was sequenced during a study of siplizumab effects on memory and regulatory T cells. Study conclusions and caveats: It seemed that naive T cells were more diverse than memory cells and were major contributors to the alloresponse.

Concerning this clone itself: Its antigen is as yet unknown.

Profiling relied on immunoSEQ multiplex PCR, and the TCRdb table lists in-frame clones only, not all of them. Here the sample spans around 110,000 clones, 90% to 95% being singletons. CDR3 length equals 15 residues. The junction had 4 bases not matched to a gene; V was cut back by 5 bases and J by 0 bases. Germline V gives CDR1 SEHNR, CDR2 FQNEAQ (reference sequence). This chain connects TRBV7-9 to TRBJ2-7, with 10 bases fitting TRBD1. The sequenced sample was non-Treg CD4+ T cells sorted from blood. The sequence was obtained from a human donor in good health. CDR3 amino acids: CASSPGQGSSYEQYF. The CDR3 region has the DNA TGTGCCAGCAGCCCGGGACAGGGGAGCTCCTACGAGCAGTACTTC. The entire variable domain, with the rest obtained from reference TRBV7-9 and TRBJ2-7, is as follows: DTGVSQNPRHKITKRGQNVTFRCDPISEHNRLYWYRQTLGQGPEFLTYFQNEAQLEKSRLLSDRFSAERPKGSFSTLEIQRTEQGDSAMYLCASSPGQGSSYEQYFGPGTRLTVT.